This T cell receptor beta chain was identified in a study of breast tumors, draining lymph nodes, adjacent tissues. Study-wide points: Tumors had less TCR diversity than lymph nodes, more than nontumor tissue. Data only fit, rather than demonstrated, lymph node origin of most tumor T cells.

This clonotype was picked up many times. Its antigen is undetermined. This may be a read error, as it is one base from a much larger clone. This CDR3 fails to terminate in the conserved phenylalanine or tryptophan, so it likely reflects a read error. This CDR3 is 15 amino acids long. V was clipped by 3 bases and J by 6 bases, with 16 bases between them. Germline V CDR1 and CDR2: MDHEN, SYDVKM. MiXCR was run by TCRdb on the multiplex PCR reads, yielding one entry per CDR3 protein. Among 13,000 to 15,000 distinct CDR3 sequences, 55% were seen once, and the ten largest hold around 30%. This chain links TRBV28 with TRBJ2-3; no definite D call. Source material: tumor-adjacent breast tissue. The sequence was collected from a female donor with breast cancer. Some clones in this sample may be carry-over from other donors' samples. CDR3 sequence reads: CASSFQSPNPDTQYL. The CDR3 nucleotides are TGTGCCAGCAGTTTCCAGTCGCCGAACCCGGATACGCAGTATCTT.